The rows below give T cell receptor beta chains drawn from one sample of a study of PD-L1 blockade in urothelial cancer. Sequencing used immunoSEQ multiplex PCR; TCRdb keeps in-frame clones, though not all of them. The sample holds some 40,000 clones, roughly 90% seen once. Source: PBMCs, taken around atezolizumab (anti-PD-L1) treatment. These receptors all stem from a man in his 70s with urothelial cancer. Each CDR3 is given with its conserved first and last residue. A D gene is named only where the DNA matches it firmly. Not every row has a clone size; where given, it reads once, few, many or a size class.

j_call d_call v_call clone_size cdr3_aa cdr3_nt
TRBJ2-3 TRBD2 TRBV19 NA CASTPSPLAGVRADTQYF TGTGCCAGTACCCCATCCCCCTTAGCGGGAGTTAGAGCAGATACGCAGTATTTT
TRBJ2-1 TRBD2 TRBV5-1 NA CASSPTLAGYSYNEQFF TGCGCCAGCAGCCCAACCTTAGCGGGGTACTCCTACAATGAGCAGTTCTTC
TRBJ2-7 TRBD1 TRBV6-5 NA CASSYSGQSYEQYF TGTGCCAGCAGTTACTCGGGACAGTCCTACGAGCAGTACTTC
TRBJ1-4 NA TRBV25-1 NA CASSGQLNEKLFF TGTGCCAGCAGCGGACAGCTCAATGAAAAACTGTTTTTT
TRBJ2-2 TRBD1 TRBV9 NA CASSVAPGQGVAGELFF TGTGCCAGCAGCGTAGCTCCGGGACAGGGGGTCGCCGGGGAGCTGTTTTTT
TRBJ1-4 TRBD1 TRBV7-9 once CASSSQTGIAKLFF TGTGCCAGCAGCTCCCAGACAGGGATCGCAAAACTGTTTTTT
TRBJ2-1 NA TRBV5-4 once CANSLGQGNNEQFF TGTGCCAACAGCTTGGGCCAGGGGAACAATGAGCAGTTCTTC
TRBJ2-3 TRBD2 TRBV5-1 NA CASSAGLAGFTDTQYF TGCGCCAGCAGCGCAGGCCTAGCGGGATTCACAGATACGCAGTATTTT
TRBJ1-3 NA TRBV19 NA CASSVGQFGNTIYF TGTGCCAGTAGTGTCGGACAGTTTGGAAACACCATATATTTT
TRBJ1-1 TRBD1 TRBV5-1 NA CASSWRGQGSTEAFF TGCGCCAGCAGCTGGAGAGGACAGGGTAGCACTGAAGCTTTCTTT
TRBJ1-2 NA TRBV27 NA CASSYFSAGKNGYTF TGTGCCAGCAGTTATTTTTCGGCAGGGAAGAATGGCTACACCTTC
TRBJ2-1 NA TRBV6-6 NA CASRQLGSLTGNEQFF TGTGCCAGCAGGCAGCTCGGGAGTCTAACCGGCAATGAGCAGTTCTTC
TRBJ1-2 TRBD1 TRBV5-1 NA CASSTVGGSANYGYTF TGCGCCAGCAGCACGGTAGGGGGCTCCGCTAACTATGGCTACACCTTC
TRBJ2-1 TRBD1 TRBV30 NA CAWSGQGANEQFF TGTGCCTGGAGTGGACAGGGTGCAAATGAGCAGTTCTTC
TRBJ2-5 NA TRBV7-6 once CASSFGQVETQYF TGTGCCAGCAGCTTTGGTCAGGTGGAGACCCAGTACTTC
TRBJ2-2 NA TRBV6-5 NA CASSPDRLGGELFF TGTGCCAGCAGTCCGGACAGATTAGGAGGGGAGCTGTTTTTT
TRBJ2-2 NA TRBV6-5 NA CASSRDSVTGELFF TGTGCCAGCAGCCGGGACTCGGTCACCGGGGAGCTGTTTTTT
TRBJ1-4 TRBD1 TRBV10-3 few CAIGTGGMTNEKLFF TGTGCCATTGGGACAGGGGGCATGACTAATGAAAAACTGTTTTTT
TRBJ1-1 TRBD1 TRBV18 NA CASQDRGNTEAFF TGTGCCAGCCAGGACAGGGGGAACACTGAAGCTTTCTTT
TRBJ1-5 NA TRBV7-2 NA CASSLTVQGGQPQHF TGTGCCAGCAGCTTAACGGTCCAGGGCGGTCAGCCCCAGCATTTT
TRBJ2-7 TRBD2 TRBV20-1 NA CSAGGIYEQYF TGCAGTGCCGGGGGGATTTACGAGCAGTACTTC
TRBJ2-1 NA TRBV7-9 NA CASSGSGRYNEQFF TGTGCCAGCAGCGGTTCTGGGAGGTACAATGAGCAGTTCTTC
TRBJ1-2 TRBD1 TRBV5-1 NA CASSLNRGGYTF TGCGCCAGCAGCTTGAACAGGGGGGGCTACACCTTC
TRBJ2-1 TRBD2 TRBV6-5 NA CASRTGGGNEQFF TGTGCCAGCCGAACCGGCGGGGGGAATGAGCAGTTCTTC
TRBJ1-2 NA TRBV11-2 NA CASSPLRPRDYGYTF TGTGCCAGCAGCCCCCTCCGGCCCCGGGACTATGGCTACACCTTC
TRBJ2-7 NA TRBV27 few CASSDTLAHEQYF TGTGCTTCCTCGGATACCTTAGCCCACGAGCAGTACTTC
TRBJ2-7 NA TRBV6-5 once CASSYVGGEQYF TGTGCCAGCAGTTACGTGGGGGGCGAGCAGTACTTC
TRBJ2-1 TRBD1 TRBV7-9 NA CASSATGEADNEQFF TGTGCCAGCAGCGCGACAGGGGAAGCGGACAATGAGCAGTTCTTC
TRBJ2-5 NA TRBV7-6 once CASSSSSQETQYF TGTGCCAGCAGCTCAAGCTCCCAAGAGACCCAGTACTTC
TRBJ2-7 NA TRBV6-1 NA CASSERQALIYEQYF TGTGCCAGCAGTGAACGCCAGGCCCTGATCTACGAGCAGTACTTC
TRBJ2-3 NA TRBV6-1 NA CASSEGLASTDTQYF TGTGCCAGCAGTGAAGGGTTAGCTAGCACAGATACGCAGTATTTT
TRBJ2-3 NA TRBV6-5 NA CASRRDLTDTQYF TGTGCCAGCAGAAGAGATCTCACAGATACGCAGTATTTT
TRBJ2-7 NA TRBV27 NA CASSFGGSYEQYF TGTGCCAGCAGTTTTGGAGGCTCCTACGAGCAGTACTTC
TRBJ2-3 NA TRBV19 NA CASSILAAATTDTQYF TGTGCCAGTAGTATTTTGGCGGCGGCAACCACAGATACGCAGTATTTT
TRBJ2-5 NA TRBV9 NA CASSVSNQETQYF TGTGCCAGCAGCGTATCTAACCAAGAGACCCAGTACTTC
TRBJ1-5 NA TRBV19 NA CASSIRKGWGQPQHF TGTGCCAGTAGTATTCGCAAGGGGTGGGGTCAGCCCCAGCATTTT
TRBJ1-2 TRBD1 TRBV11-2 NA CASSLWDREGYTF TGTGCCAGCAGCTTATGGGACAGGGAAGGCTACACCTTC
TRBJ1-1 TRBD1 TRBV4-2 NA CASSQLTGVPLEAFF TGTGCCAGCAGCCAATTAACAGGGGTTCCCCTAGAAGCTTTCTTT
TRBJ2-7 TRBD2 TRBV6-6 NA CASSSGGTSGRYEQYF TGTGCCAGCAGTTCAGGCGGGACTAGCGGTCGCTACGAGCAGTACTTC
TRBJ2-2 TRBD1 TRBV5-1 NA CASSLAGQGAGTGELFF TGCGCCAGCAGCTTGGCTGGACAGGGGGCCGGGACCGGGGAGCTGTTTTTT
TRBJ2-7 NA TRBV13 NA CASSFVSGATPYEQYF TGTGCCAGCAGCTTCGTTAGCGGCGCTACACCCTACGAGCAGTACTTC
TRBJ2-7 NA TRBV29-1 NA CSAQATAYEQYF TGCAGCGCCCAAGCGACAGCCTACGAGCAGTACTTC
TRBJ1-2 NA TRBV10-3 NA CAILGDIGYTF TGTGCCATCCTGGGAGACATTGGCTACACCTTC
TRBJ2-7 TRBD1 TRBV6-5 NA CASSYSGQSSYEQYF TGTGCCAGCAGTTACTCGGGACAGAGCTCCTACGAGCAGTACTTC
TRBJ2-7 NA TRBV4-1 NA CASSQGGLDTYEQYF TGCGCCAGCAGCCAAGGGGGACTGGATACCTACGAGCAGTACTTC
TRBJ1-1 NA TRBV29-1 NA CSVDHPMNTEAFF TGCAGCGTTGACCACCCTATGAACACTGAAGCTTTCTTT
TRBJ1-4 NA TRBV5-4 NA CASSLDRINEKLFF TGTGCCAGCAGCTTGGACAGGATTAATGAAAAACTGTTTTTT
TRBJ2-7 TRBD1 TRBV5-1 NA CASSLGGGQGYEQYF TGCGCCAGCAGCTTAGGTGGGGGACAGGGCTACGAGCAGTACTTC
TRBJ1-2 NA TRBV4-1 NA CASSQDRAGGLGGYGYTF TGCGCCAGCAGCCAAGATCGGGCGGGGGGCCTCGGGGGATATGGCTACACCTTC
TRBJ1-5 TRBD1 TRBV6-6 NA CASSRGQGVSNQPQHF TGTGCCAGCAGTCGAGGACAGGGGGTTAGCAATCAGCCCCAGCATTTT
TRBJ2-7 TRBD2 TRBV4-1 NA CASSHREGLYEQYF TGCGCCAGCAGCCACCGGGAGGGCCTATACGAGCAGTACTTC
TRBJ2-3 NA TRBV10-3 NA CAISGEAGRTDTQYF TGTGCCATCAGTGGAGAGGCGGGAAGGACAGATACGCAGTATTTT
TRBJ2-5 NA TRBV25-1 once CASSPPGTGSETQYF TGTGCCAGCAGTCCCCCCGGGACTGGGAGCGAGACCCAGTACTTC
TRBJ2-1 NA TRBV5-1 NA CASSLMGGRGTSYNEQFF TGCGCCAGCAGCTTGATGGGGGGGCGCGGGACCTCCTACAATGAGCAGTTCTTC